Below, one TCR beta chain is given with its context. Antigen specificity is unknown. Researchers isolated CD4+ T cells once approximately eleven days of culture had elapsed. Previously uninfected by SARS-CoV-2, the vaccine recipients also showed negative nucleocapsid antibodies. IL-2 medium supplanted half the medium on days 3 and 7. The V gene end was trimmed by 0 bases and the J gene end by 0 bases; junction bases not matched to a gene: 0. The length of the CDR3 is 14 residues. CDR1 and CDR2 (germline): GTSNPN, SVGIG (reference sequence). The table came from immunoSEQ multiplex PCR; TCRdb's copy has only in-frame clones and leaves some out. The table has 45,000 to 50,000 clones, 50% to 70% seen once; the top ten hold about 5%. These data come from a study of vaccination effects on CD4 cells after COVID-19. As for the study in general: Each participant was given two doses of one vaccine (BNT162b2 or mRNA-1273).

J is TRBJ2-7 and V is TRBV30; TRBD2 matches 9 bases. The source was CD4+ T cells from PBMCs cultured without peptide, collected before COVID-19 vaccination. This sequence was found in a human donor who received a COVID-19 vaccine. CDR3 amino acids: CAWSVSGGSYEQYF. For the CDR3, the DNA is TGTGCCTGGAGTGTTAGCGGGGGCTCCTACGAGCAGTACTTC.